This TCR beta chain derives from a study of vaccination and CD4 T cells after COVID-19. Cultured CD4+ T-cell DNA underwent Oncomine TCR Beta short-read sequencing. TCRdb re-called the PCR reads through MiXCR, storing one row per CDR3 protein. This sample has about 14,000 distinct CDR3 sequences, with approximately 45% found just once. The germline gives CDR1 SGHTA, CDR2 FQGNSA. Trimming took 5 bases from V and 7 from J, leaving 18 bases between them. The CDR3 runs 15 residues. There are a few counts of this clonotype. What it binds is not known. Treatment: roughly 10-day PBMC culture with coronavirus spike peptide pools or control peptides (ViraFEST assay).

V and J are TRBV7-2 and TRBJ1-5; no firm D call. This sequence was found in a human donor with COVID-19. The specimen sequenced was cultured CD4+ T cells from blood. CDR3 nucleotides: TGTGCCAGCAGCACCGGACCAGCTCCCCTACAGCCCCAGCATTTT. This translates into CASSTGPAPLQPQHF. The variable domain in full, with the rest retrieved from reference TRBV7-2 and TRBJ1-5, is GAGVSQSPSNKVTEKGKDVELRCDPISGHTALYWYRQSLGQGLEFLIYFQGNSAPDKSGLPSDRFSAERTGGSVSTLTIQRTQQEDSAVYLCASSTGPAPLQPQHFGDGTRLSIL.